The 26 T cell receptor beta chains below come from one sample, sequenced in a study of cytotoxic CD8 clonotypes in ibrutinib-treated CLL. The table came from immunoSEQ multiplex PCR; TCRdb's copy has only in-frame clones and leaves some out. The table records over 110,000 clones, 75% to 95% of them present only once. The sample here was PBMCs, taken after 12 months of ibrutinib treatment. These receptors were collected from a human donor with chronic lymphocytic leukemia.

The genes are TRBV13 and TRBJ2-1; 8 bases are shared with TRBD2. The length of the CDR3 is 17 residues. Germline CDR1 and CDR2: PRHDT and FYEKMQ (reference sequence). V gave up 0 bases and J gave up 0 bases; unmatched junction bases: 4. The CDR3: CASSLGPAGDSYNEQFF. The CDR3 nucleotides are TGTGCCAGCAGCTTAGGGCCAGCGGGAGACTCCTACAATGAGCAGTTCTTC.

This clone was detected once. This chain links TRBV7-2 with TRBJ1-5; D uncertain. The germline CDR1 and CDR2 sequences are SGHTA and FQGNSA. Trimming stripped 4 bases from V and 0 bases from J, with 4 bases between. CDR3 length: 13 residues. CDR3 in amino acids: CASSWSSNQPQHF. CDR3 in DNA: TGTGCCAGCAGCTGGTCTAGCAATCAGCCCCAGCATTTT.

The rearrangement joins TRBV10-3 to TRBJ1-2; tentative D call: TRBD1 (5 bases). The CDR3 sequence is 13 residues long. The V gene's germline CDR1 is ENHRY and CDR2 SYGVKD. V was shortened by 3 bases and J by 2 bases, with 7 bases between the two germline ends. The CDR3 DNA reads TGTGCCATCAGTGATGAGGGGAACTATGGCTACACCTTC. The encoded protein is CAISDEGNYGYTF.

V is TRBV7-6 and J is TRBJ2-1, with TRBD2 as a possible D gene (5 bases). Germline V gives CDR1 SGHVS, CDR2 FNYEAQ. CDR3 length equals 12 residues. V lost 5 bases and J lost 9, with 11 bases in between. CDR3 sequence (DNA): TGTGCCAGCAGCCTTGCACGGGGTGAGCAGTTCTTC. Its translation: CASSLARGEQFF.

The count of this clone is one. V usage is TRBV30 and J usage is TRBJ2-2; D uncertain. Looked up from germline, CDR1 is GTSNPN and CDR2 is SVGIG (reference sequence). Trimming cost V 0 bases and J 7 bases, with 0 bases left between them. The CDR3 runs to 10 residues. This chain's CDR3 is CAWSVGELFF. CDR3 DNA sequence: TGTGCCTGGAGTGTCGGGGAGCTGTTTTTT.

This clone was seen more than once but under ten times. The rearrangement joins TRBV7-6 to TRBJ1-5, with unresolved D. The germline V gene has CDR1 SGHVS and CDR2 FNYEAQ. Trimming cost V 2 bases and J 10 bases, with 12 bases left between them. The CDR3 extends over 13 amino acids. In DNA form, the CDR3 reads TGTGCCAGCAGCTTATCCCGTGGAGATCCCCAGCATTTT. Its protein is CASSLSRGDPQHF. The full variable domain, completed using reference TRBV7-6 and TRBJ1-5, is GAGVSQSPRYKVTKRGQDVALRCDPISGHVSLYWYRQALGQGPEFLTYFNYEAQQDKSGLPNDRFSAERPEGSISTLTIQRTEQRDSAMYRCASSLSRGDPQHFGDGTRLSIL.

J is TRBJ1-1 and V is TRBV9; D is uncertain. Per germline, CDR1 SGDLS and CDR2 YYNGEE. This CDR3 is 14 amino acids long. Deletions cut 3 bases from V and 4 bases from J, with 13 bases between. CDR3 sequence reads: CASSALPEGTEAFF. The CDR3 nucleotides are TGTGCCAGCAGCGCTCTGCCCGAGGGCACTGAAGCTTTCTTT.

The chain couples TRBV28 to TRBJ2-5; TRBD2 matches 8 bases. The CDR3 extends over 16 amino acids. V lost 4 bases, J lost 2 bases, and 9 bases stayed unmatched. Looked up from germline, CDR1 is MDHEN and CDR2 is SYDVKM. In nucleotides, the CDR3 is TGTGCCAGCAGTTCCCCACGACTAGCGCCACAAGAGACCCAGTACTTC. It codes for CASSSPRLAPQETQYF.

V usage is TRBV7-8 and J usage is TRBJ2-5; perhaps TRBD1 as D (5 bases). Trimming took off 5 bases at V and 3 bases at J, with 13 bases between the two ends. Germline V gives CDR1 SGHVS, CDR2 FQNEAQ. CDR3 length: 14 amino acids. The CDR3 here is CASSLTETEETQYF. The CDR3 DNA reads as TGTGCCAGCAGCCTGACAGAGACGGAAGAGACCCAGTACTTC. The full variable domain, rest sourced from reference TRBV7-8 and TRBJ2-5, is GAGVSQSPRYKVAKRGQDVALRCDPISGHVSLFWYQQALGQGPEFLTYFQNEAQLDKSGLPSDRFFAERPEGSVSTLKIQRTQQEDSAVYLCASSLTETEETQYFGPGTRLLVL.

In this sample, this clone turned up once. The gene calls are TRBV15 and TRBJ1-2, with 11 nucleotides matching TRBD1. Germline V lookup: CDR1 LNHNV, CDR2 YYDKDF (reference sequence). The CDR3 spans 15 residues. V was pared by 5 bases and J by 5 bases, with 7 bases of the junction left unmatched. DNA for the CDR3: TGTGCCACCAGCCAAGGACAGGGGGCGGTGTATGGCTACACCTTC. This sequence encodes CATSQGQGAVYGYTF. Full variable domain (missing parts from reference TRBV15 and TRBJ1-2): DAMVIQNPRYQVTQFGKPVTLSCSQTLNHNVMYWYQQKSSQAPKLLFHYYDKDFNNEADTPDNFQSRRPNTSFCFLDIRSPGLGDTAMYLCATSQGQGAVYGYTFGSGTRLTVV.

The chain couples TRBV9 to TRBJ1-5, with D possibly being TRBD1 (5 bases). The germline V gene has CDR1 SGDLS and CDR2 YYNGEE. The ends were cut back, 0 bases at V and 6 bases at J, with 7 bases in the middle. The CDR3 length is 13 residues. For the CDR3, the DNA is TGTGCCAGCAGCGTAGGGGGCGTTCAGCCCCAGCATTTT. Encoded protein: CASSVGGVQPQHF.

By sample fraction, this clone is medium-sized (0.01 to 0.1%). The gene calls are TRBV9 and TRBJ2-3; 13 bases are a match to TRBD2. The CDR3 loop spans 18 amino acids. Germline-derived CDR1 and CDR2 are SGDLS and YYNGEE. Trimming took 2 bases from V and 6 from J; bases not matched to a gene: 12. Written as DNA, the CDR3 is TGTGCCAGCAGCGTCGGACTAGCGGGAGCGGGATCTTATGATACGCAGTATTTT. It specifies CASSVGLAGAGSYDTQYF.

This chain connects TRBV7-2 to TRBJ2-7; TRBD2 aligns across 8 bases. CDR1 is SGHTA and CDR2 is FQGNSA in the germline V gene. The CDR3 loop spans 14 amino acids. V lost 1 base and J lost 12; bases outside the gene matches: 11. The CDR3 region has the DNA TGTGCCAGCAGCTTAGAACCTAGCGGGCTAGATCCGTACTTC. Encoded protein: CASSLEPSGLDPYF.

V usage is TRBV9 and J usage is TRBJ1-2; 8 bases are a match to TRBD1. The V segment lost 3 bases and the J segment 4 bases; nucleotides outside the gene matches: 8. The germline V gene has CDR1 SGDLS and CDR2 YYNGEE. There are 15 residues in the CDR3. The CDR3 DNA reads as TGTGCCAGCAGCGGGGGACAGGAGGCCTTCTATGGCTACACCTTC. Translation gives CASSGGQEAFYGYTF.

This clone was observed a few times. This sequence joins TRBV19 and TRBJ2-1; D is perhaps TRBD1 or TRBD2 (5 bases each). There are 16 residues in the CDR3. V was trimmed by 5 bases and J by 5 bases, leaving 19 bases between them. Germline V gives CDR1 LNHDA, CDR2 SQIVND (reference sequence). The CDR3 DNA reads TGTGCCAGTAGTCGAAGAACGGGACGGAACAACAATGAGCAGTTCTTC. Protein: CASSRRTGRNNNEQFF.

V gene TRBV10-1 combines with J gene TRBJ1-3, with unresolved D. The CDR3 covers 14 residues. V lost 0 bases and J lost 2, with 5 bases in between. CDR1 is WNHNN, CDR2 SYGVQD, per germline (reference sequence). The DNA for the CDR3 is TGCGCCAGCAGTGAGTCGGCAGCTGGAAACACCATATATTTT. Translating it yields CASSESAAGNTIYF.

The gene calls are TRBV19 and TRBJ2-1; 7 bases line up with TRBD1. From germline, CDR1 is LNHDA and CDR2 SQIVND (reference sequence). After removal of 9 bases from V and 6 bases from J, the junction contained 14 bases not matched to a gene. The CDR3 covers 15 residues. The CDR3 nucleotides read TGTGCCAGCGTATACCGGGACAGACCCGTCAATGAGCAGTTCTTC. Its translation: CASVYRDRPVNEQFF.

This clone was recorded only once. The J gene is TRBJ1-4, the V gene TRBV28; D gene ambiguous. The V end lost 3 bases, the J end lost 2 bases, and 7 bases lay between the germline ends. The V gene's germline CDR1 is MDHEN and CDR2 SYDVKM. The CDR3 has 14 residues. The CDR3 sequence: CASSFGSTNEKLFF. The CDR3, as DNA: TGTGCCAGCAGTTTTGGAAGTACTAATGAAAAACTGTTTTTT.

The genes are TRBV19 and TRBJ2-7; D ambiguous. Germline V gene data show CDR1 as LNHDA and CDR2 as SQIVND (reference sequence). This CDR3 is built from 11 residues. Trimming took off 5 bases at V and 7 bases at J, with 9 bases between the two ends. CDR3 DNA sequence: TGTGCCAGTAGTGGGCGGTCTGAGCAGTACTTC. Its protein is CASSGRSEQYF.

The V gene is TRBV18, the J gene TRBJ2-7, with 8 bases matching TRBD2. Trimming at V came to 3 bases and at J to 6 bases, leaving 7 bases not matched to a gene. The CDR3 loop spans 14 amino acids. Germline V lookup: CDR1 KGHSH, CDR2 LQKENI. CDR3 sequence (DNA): TGTGCCAGCTCACCGACCGGGACTAGTCTCGAGCAGTACTTC. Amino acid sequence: CASSPTGTSLEQYF.

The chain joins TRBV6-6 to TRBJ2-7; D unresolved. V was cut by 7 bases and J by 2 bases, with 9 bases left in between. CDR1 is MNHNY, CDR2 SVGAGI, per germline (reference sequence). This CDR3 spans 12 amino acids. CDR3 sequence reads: CASMGSPYEQYF. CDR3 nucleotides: TGTGCCAGCATGGGGTCCCCCTACGAGCAGTACTTC.

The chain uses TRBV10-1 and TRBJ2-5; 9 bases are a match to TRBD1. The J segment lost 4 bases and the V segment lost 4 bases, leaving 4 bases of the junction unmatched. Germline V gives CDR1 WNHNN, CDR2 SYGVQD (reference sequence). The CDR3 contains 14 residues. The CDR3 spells CASSGTGDRETQYF. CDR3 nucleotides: TGCGCCAGCAGTGGGACAGGGGACCGAGAGACCCAGTACTTC.

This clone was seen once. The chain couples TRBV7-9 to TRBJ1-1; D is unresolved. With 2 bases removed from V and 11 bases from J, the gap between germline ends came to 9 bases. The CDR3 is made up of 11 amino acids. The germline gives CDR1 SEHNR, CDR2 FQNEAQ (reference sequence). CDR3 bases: TGTGCCAGCAGCTTAACGGAGGGTGCTTTCTTT. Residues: CASSLTEGAFF.

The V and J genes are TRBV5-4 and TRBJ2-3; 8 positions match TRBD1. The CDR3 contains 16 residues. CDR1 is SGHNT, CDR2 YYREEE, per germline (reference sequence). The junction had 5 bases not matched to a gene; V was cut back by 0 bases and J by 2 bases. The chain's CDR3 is CASSLAGTGYTDTQYF. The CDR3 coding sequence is TGTGCCAGCAGCTTGGCCGGGACAGGCTACACAGATACGCAGTATTTT. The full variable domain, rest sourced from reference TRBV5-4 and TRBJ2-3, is ETGVTQSPTHLIKTRGQQVTLRCSSQSGHNTVSWYQQALGQGPQFIFQYYREEENGRGNFPPRFSGLQFPNYSSELNVNALELDDSALYLCASSLAGTGYTDTQYFGPGTRLTVL.

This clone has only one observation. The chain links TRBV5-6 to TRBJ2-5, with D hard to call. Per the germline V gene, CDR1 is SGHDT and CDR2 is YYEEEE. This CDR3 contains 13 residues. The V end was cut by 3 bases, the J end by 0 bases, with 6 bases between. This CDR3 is CASSWTDQETQYF. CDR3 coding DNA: TGTGCCAGCAGCTGGACGGACCAAGAGACCCAGTACTTC.

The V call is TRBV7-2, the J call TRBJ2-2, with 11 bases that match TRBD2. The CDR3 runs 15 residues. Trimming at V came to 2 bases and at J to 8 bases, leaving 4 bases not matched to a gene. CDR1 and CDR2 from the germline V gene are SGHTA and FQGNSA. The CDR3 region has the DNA TGTGCCAGCAGCTTACTAGCGGGAGGATCTGGGGAGCTGTTTTTT. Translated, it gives CASSLLAGGSGELFF.